These 32 T cell receptor beta chains originate from one sample sequenced in a study of OX40 agonist ivuxolimab in advanced cancers. Here immunoSEQ multiplex PCR was the method, and the copy in TCRdb shows in-frame clones only, minus some. The profile covers approximately 15,000 clones, with around four fifths appearing a single time and roughly 36% taken by the ten largest. The sequenced sample was CD4+ or CD8+ T cells sorted from blood, obtained in a trial of the OX40 agonist ivuxolimab. Source of these receptors: an adult with an advanced solid tumor such as melanoma, head and neck, liver or kidney cancer.

The chain has TRBV19 and TRBJ1-5; 9 nucleotides line up with TRBD1. CDR1 and CDR2 (germline): LNHDA, SQIVND (reference sequence). The CDR3 covers 15 residues. V was pared by 5 bases and J by 2 bases, with 4 bases of the junction left unmatched. The DNA for the CDR3 is TGTGCCAGTAGTCCCCGGGACAGGGGCAATCAGCCCCAGCATTTT. As protein: CASSPRDRGNQPQHF.

J is TRBJ2-3 and V is TRBV7-3, with a weak D call TRBD2 (6 bases). The CDR3 totals 12 residues. CDR1 is SGHTA, CDR2 FQGTGA, per germline. V was shortened by 5 bases and J by 8 bases, with 11 bases between the two germline ends. CDR3 region: CASSPEGGTQYF. In DNA form, the CDR3 reads TGTGCCAGCAGCCCGGAGGGTGGTACGCAGTATTTT.

V gene TRBV4-2 combines with J gene TRBJ2-3; D is ambiguous. Looked up from germline, CDR1 is LGHNA and CDR2 is YNFKEQ. The length of the CDR3 is 17 residues. The V and J ends lost 0 bases and 2 bases respectively, with 15 bases between them. CDR3 bases: TGTGCCAGCAGCCAAGATGTGGCCGTTGAATCCACAGATACGCAGTATTTT. Translated: CASSQDVAVESTDTQYF.

The genes are TRBV5-6 and TRBJ1-2; possibly TRBD1 for D (5 bases). V gave up 4 bases and J gave up 7 bases, with 17 bases separating them. CDR3 length equals 14 residues. Germline CDR1 reads SGHDT; CDR2 reads YYEEEE. The CDR3 loop reads CASSPGGGASGYTF. DNA of the CDR3: TGTGCCAGCAGCCCCGGGGGAGGGGCAAGTGGCTACACCTTC.

V gene TRBV9 combines with J gene TRBJ2-7, with 8 positions matching TRBD1. Germline V lookup: CDR1 SGDLS, CDR2 YYNGEE. Trimming removed 2 bases from V and 5 bases from J; junction bases left unmatched: 3. The CDR3 has 13 residues. CDR3 loop: CASSVGTGNEQYF. The DNA for the CDR3 is TGTGCCAGCAGCGTCGGGACAGGAAACGAGCAGTACTTC.

This chain uses TRBV21-1 with TRBJ1-2. TRBV21-1 is given as a pseudogene. CDR3 length equals 13 residues. CDR3 in DNA: TGTGCCAGCAGCAAAGCGCGAGGGGAGGGCTACACCTTC. As protein: CASSKARGEGYTF.

The V call is TRBV13, the J call TRBJ2-6; either TRBD1 or TRBD2 may supply D (5 bases each). Trimming removed 0 bases at V and 2 bases at J, with 5 bases between. Germline V CDR1 and CDR2: PRHDT, FYEKMQ (reference sequence). The CDR3 has 15 amino acids. The CDR3 sequence is CASSLGGAGANVLTF. In DNA form, the CDR3 reads TGTGCCAGCAGCTTAGGGGGGGCTGGGGCCAACGTCCTGACTTTC.

The chain combines TRBV6-1 with TRBJ2-5; unclear D gene. CDR3 length: 13 residues. Per germline, CDR1 MNHNS and CDR2 SASEGT. The V end lost 3 bases, the J end lost 1 base, and 6 bases lay between the germline ends. The CDR3 DNA follows: TGTGCCAGCAGTGAGACATTCCAAGAGACCCAGTACTTC. It translates to CASSETFQETQYF.

This chain uses TRBV11-2 with TRBJ2-7; no clear D. The CDR3 has 16 amino acids. CDR1 is SGHAT, CDR2 FQNNGV, per germline. V lost 0 bases and J 3 bases, leaving 15 bases between the germline ends. Here the CDR3 DNA reads TGTGCCAGCAGCTTAGACCAACAAGGAGCCCACTACGAGCAGTACTTC. Protein: CASSLDQQGAHYEQYF.

The rearrangement links TRBV14 to TRBJ2-1, with a tentative D call TRBD2 (6 bases). Germline CDR1 reads SGHDN; CDR2 reads FVKESK. V gave up 3 bases and J gave up 5 bases, with 17 bases separating them. This CDR3 has 16 amino acids. The chain's CDR3 is CASSHGPSGFNNEQFF. DNA for the CDR3: TGTGCCAGCAGCCATGGGCCCAGCGGGTTTAACAATGAGCAGTTCTTC.

CDR3 sequence: CASSQLLRGAAGELFF. The CDR3 DNA reads as TGTGCCAGCAGCCAACTCCTGAGAGGGGCAGCCGGGGAGCTGTTTTTT. This rearrangement joins TRBV14 to TRBJ2-2; either TRBD1 or TRBD2 may fit D (5 bases each). Germline CDR1 SGHDN, CDR2 FVKESK. The V gene lost 2 bases and the J gene lost 6 bases, with 16 bases spanning the gap. The CDR3 has 16 amino acids.

The chain recombines TRBV5-4 with TRBJ1-1; unclear D gene. The CDR3 consists of 13 residues. V was clipped by 2 bases and J by 1 base, with 6 bases between them. Per germline, CDR1 SGHNT and CDR2 YYREEE (reference sequence). CDR3 region: CASSLGENTEAFF. The DNA for the CDR3 is TGTGCCAGCAGCTTAGGTGAGAACACTGAAGCTTTCTTT.

The V call is TRBV25-1, the J call TRBJ1-4; D possibly corresponds to TRBD1 (5 bases). The V gene lost 1 base and the J gene lost 7 bases, with 7 bases spanning the gap. The CDR3 sequence is 13 residues long. The germline V gene has CDR1 MGHDK and CDR2 SYGVNS. CDR3 nucleotides: TGTGCCAGCAGTGAATTGGGGCGTGAAAAACTGTTTTTT. Translation gives CASSELGREKLFF.

This clone was observed a single time. This chain links TRBV4-2 with TRBJ2-7; 12 bases align to TRBD2. The CDR3 contains 16 residues. The junction had 5 bases not matched to a gene; V was cut back by 2 bases and J by 3 bases. Germline-derived CDR1 and CDR2 are LGHNA and YNFKEQ. CDR3 sequence reads: CASSQNALAGGYEQYF. DNA for the CDR3: TGTGCCAGCAGCCAAAACGCACTAGCGGGAGGCTACGAGCAGTACTTC.

J is TRBJ1-2 and V is TRBV5-4; D perhaps matches TRBD1 (6 bases). CDR3 length: 15 amino acids. Germline CDR1 is SGHNT and CDR2 is YYREEE (reference sequence). V shed 6 bases and J shed 4 bases, with 19 bases lying between them. The CDR3 loop reads CASIPGIGGGYGYTF. The CDR3 nucleotides read TGTGCCAGCATCCCCGGTATAGGGGGAGGCTATGGCTACACCTTC.

This rearrangement joins TRBV14 to TRBJ1-4, with D maybe TRBD1 (6 bases). V dropped 0 bases and J dropped 9 bases, with 14 bases sitting between them. The CDR3 is 15 residues long. Germline V lookup: CDR1 SGHDN, CDR2 FVKESK. The CDR3 loop is CASSQEGGPGKKLFF. DNA of the CDR3: TGTGCCAGCAGCCAAGAAGGGGGGCCGGGGAAAAAACTGTTTTTT.

V and J are TRBV2 and TRBJ2-7, with TRBD1 matching over 11 bases. CDR1 and CDR2 from the germline V gene are SNHLY and FYNNEI. CDR3 length: 16 amino acids. Trimming cost V 2 bases and J 4 bases; bases outside gene matches: 7. This chain's CDR3 is CASSERTGGSSYEQYF. CDR3 coding DNA: TGTGCCAGCAGTGAAAGGACAGGGGGCTCGAGTTACGAGCAGTACTTC.

CDR3 sequence: CASSLRTEGGVDTQYF. In DNA, the CDR3 is TGTGCCAGCAGTCTCCGGACCGAGGGGGGGGTGGATACGCAGTATTTT. The rearrangement uses TRBV28 and TRBJ2-3; weak D call: TRBD2 (7 bases). Trimming left V 5 bases short and J 6 bases short, with 21 bases between. CDR1 is MDHEN and CDR2 is SYDVKM in the germline V gene. There are 16 residues in the CDR3.

Only one count was recorded for this clone. This chain links TRBV19 with TRBJ1-5; 10 nucleotides agree with TRBD1. CDR1 LNHDA and CDR2 SQIVND come from the germline V gene (reference sequence). This CDR3 is built from 17 residues. V shed 5 bases and J 5 bases; nucleotides not matched to a gene: 12. CDR3 DNA sequence: TGTGCCAGTAGTGCTTACCGGGACAGGGGCGTCGATCAGCCCCAGCATTTT. Protein sequence: CASSAYRDRGVDQPQHF.

V is TRBV5-1 and J is TRBJ1-2; maybe TRBD1 (6 bases). The CDR3 covers 15 residues. Trimming took 4 bases from V and 3 from J, leaving 16 bases between them. CDR1 is SGHRS, CDR2 YFSETQ, per germline. CDR3 protein: CASSPGWGADYGYTF. CDR3 bases: TGCGCCAGCAGCCCGGGATGGGGGGCCGACTATGGCTACACCTTC.

The genes are TRBV19 and TRBJ2-1; 7 positions agree with TRBD1. The germline V gene encodes CDR1 LNHDA and CDR2 SQIVND (reference sequence). Germline trimming cut 4 bases from V and 3 bases from J; bases unmatched to any gene: 6. CDR3 length: 15 amino acids. The CDR3 is CASSTDREIYNEQFF. The DNA of the CDR3 is TGTGCCAGTAGTACCGACAGGGAAATCTACAATGAGCAGTTCTTC.

The chain carries TRBV5-1 and TRBJ2-3, with 12 bases fitting TRBD2. Germline trimming cut 5 bases from V and 2 bases from J; bases unmatched to any gene: 9. The germline CDR1 and CDR2 sequences are SGHRS and YFSETQ. The CDR3 has 17 amino acids. The CDR3 spells CASSKTSGRGDTDTQYF. The DNA of the CDR3 is TGCGCCAGCAGTAAGACTAGCGGGAGAGGGGACACAGATACGCAGTATTTT.

This clone was detected a few times. The chain combines TRBV9 with TRBJ1-3; D ambiguous. CDR3 size: 15 residues. Trimming removed 0 bases at V and 0 bases at J, with 7 bases between. Looked up from germline, CDR1 is SGDLS and CDR2 is YYNGEE. This chain's CDR3 is CASSVDLISGNTIYF. Here the CDR3 DNA reads TGTGCCAGCAGCGTAGACCTCATCTCTGGAAACACCATATATTTT.

The J gene is TRBJ2-7, the V gene TRBV7-6; unclear D gene. Germline values: CDR1 SGHVS, CDR2 FNYEAQ. V dropped 1 base and J dropped 2 bases, with 12 bases sitting between them. This CDR3 is built from 15 residues. This CDR3 reads CASSLDIEDTYEQYF. CDR3 DNA: TGTGCCAGCAGCTTAGATATTGAGGATACCTACGAGCAGTACTTC.

The V and J genes are TRBV7-9 and TRBJ2-7; D remains ambiguous. V was pared by 4 bases and J by 1 base, with 8 bases between. The CDR3 is 13 residues long. Germline CDR1 reads SEHNR; CDR2 reads FQNEAQ (reference sequence). CDR3 in amino acids: CASSYGASYEQYF. CDR3 sequence (DNA): TGTGCCAGCAGCTACGGCGCTTCCTACGAGCAGTACTTC.

The chain recombines TRBV4-1 with TRBJ2-1, with unresolved D. Germline CDR1 MGHRA, CDR2 YSYEKL. This CDR3 has 15 residues. Between the trimmed V and J ends, which lost 0 bases and 7 bases, there was a span of 13 bases. The DNA of the CDR3 is TGCGCCAGCAGCCAAGAAATGAGGACCACTAATGAGCAGTTCTTC. It yields the protein CASSQEMRTTNEQFF.

The genes are TRBV19 and TRBJ2-2; D unresolved. With 2 bases removed from V and 4 bases from J, the gap between germline ends came to 5 bases. Germline CDR1 LNHDA, CDR2 SQIVND (reference sequence). CDR3 length: 13 amino acids. CDR3 in DNA: TGTGCCAGTAGTATAATGCCCACCGGGGAGCTGTTTTTT. This encodes CASSIMPTGELFF.

V is TRBV7-9 and J is TRBJ2-6, with D perhaps TRBD2 (7 bases). The CDR3 spans 19 residues. Looked up from germline, CDR1 is SEHNR and CDR2 is FQNEAQ (reference sequence). V was cut by 4 bases and J by 0 bases, with 19 bases left in between. CDR3 loop: CASSSPRAGASSGANVLTF. CDR3 sequence (DNA): TGTGCCAGCAGCTCCCCTAGGGCGGGGGCATCCTCTGGGGCCAACGTCCTGACTTTC.

This clone was seen a handful of times. The sample holds other DNA sequences that translate to the same CDR3. The chain combines TRBV10-1 with TRBJ2-2; D is unclear. Germline V gives CDR1 WNHNN, CDR2 SYGVQD (reference sequence). The CDR3 runs to 12 residues. V lost 5 bases and J 5 bases, leaving 6 bases between the germline ends. The CDR3 region has the DNA TGCGCCAGCAGTCTGGGAACCGGGGAGCTGTTTTTT. Translation: CASSLGTGELFF.

This sequence joins TRBV7-9 and TRBJ2-5; D is possibly TRBD1 (6 bases). CDR1 SEHNR and CDR2 FQNEAQ come from the germline V gene (reference sequence). The V end was cut by 6 bases, the J end by 5 bases, with 19 bases between. CDR3 size: 15 residues. The CDR3 DNA reads TGTGCCAGCAGTCCTAACTTGGGACATAAGGAGACCCAGTACTTC. Translation: CASSPNLGHKETQYF.

The chain combines TRBV5-1 with TRBJ2-3, with 12 bases aligning to TRBD2. The CDR3 contains 17 residues. V lost 4 bases, J lost 2 bases, and 8 bases stayed unmatched. Germline V lookup: CDR1 SGHRS, CDR2 YFSETQ. For the CDR3, the DNA is TGCGCCAGCAGCCGCCCCACTAGCGGGGGGCCCACAGATACGCAGTATTTT. Residues: CASSRPTSGGPTDTQYF. Based on the CDR3 plus reference TRBV5-1 and TRBJ2-3, the full variable domain is KAGVTQTPRYLIKTRGQQVTLSCSPISGHRSVSWYQQTPGQGLQFLFEYFSETQRNKGNFPGRFSGRQFSNSRSEMNVSTLELGDSALYLCASSRPTSGGPTDTQYFGPGTRLTVL.

The rearrangement joins TRBV7-9 to TRBJ1-1, with D possibly TRBD1 on 6 matching bases. Germline CDR1 is SEHNR and CDR2 is FQNEAQ (reference sequence). The CDR3 has 16 amino acids. The V and J ends lost 1 base and 4 bases respectively, with 16 bases between them. CDR3 nucleotide sequence: TGTGCCAGCAGCTTAGGAAGGGGGGTTGCTGGCACTGAAGCTTTCTTT. Protein: CASSLGRGVAGTEAFF. Full variable domain (remainder filled in from reference TRBV7-9 and TRBJ1-1): DTGVSQNPRHKITKRGQNVTFRCDPISEHNRLYWYRQTLGQGPEFLTYFQNEAQLEKSRLLSDRFSAERPKGSFSTLEIQRTEQGDSAMYLCASSLGRGVAGTEAFFGQGTRLTVV.